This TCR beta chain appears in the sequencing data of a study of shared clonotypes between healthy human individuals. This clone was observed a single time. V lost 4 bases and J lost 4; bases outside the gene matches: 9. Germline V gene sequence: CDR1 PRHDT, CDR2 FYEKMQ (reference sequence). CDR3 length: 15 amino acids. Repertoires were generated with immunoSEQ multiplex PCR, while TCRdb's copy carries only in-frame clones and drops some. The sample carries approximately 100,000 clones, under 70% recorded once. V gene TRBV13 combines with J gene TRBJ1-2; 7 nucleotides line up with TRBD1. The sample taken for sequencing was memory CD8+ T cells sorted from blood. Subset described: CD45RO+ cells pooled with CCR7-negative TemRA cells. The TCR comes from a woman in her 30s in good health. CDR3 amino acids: CASSSRGQDAYGYTF. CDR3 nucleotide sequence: TGTGCCAGCAGCTCTCGCGGACAGGACGCCTATGGCTACACCTTC.